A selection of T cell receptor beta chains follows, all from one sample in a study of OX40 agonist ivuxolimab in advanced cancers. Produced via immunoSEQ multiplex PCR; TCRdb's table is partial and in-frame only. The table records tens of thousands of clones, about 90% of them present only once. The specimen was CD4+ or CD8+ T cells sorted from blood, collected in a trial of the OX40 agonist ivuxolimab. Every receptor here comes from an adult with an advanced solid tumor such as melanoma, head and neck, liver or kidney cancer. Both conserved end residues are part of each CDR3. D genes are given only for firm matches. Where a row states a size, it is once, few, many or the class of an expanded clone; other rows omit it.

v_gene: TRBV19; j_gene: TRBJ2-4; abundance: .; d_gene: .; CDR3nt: TGTGCCAGTAGTGCAAGACGGGCGGGACCTGAAAACATTCAGTACTTC; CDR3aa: CASSARRAGPENIQYF
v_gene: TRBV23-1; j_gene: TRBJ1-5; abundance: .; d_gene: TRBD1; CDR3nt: TGCGCCAGCAGTCAATTAGGGACAGGGGAGCGGGACAATCAGCCCCAGCATTTT; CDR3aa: CASSQLGTGERDNQPQHF
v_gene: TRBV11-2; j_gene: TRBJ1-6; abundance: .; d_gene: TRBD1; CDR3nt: TGTGCCAGCAACTTGGGACAGCGCTCCTATAATTCACCCCTCCACTTT; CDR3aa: CASNLGQRSYNSPLHF
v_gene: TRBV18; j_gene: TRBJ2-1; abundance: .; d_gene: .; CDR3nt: TGTGCCAGCTCACCCGTAGATGAGCAGTTCTTC; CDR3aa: CASSPVDEQFF
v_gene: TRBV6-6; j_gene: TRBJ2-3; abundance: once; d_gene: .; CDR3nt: TGTGCCAGCAGTCTTTCAGGGGATACGCAGTATTTT; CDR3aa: CASSLSGDTQYF
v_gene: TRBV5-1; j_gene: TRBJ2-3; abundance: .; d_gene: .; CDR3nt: TGCGCCAGCAGCTTAATTAGCACAGATACGCAGTATTTT; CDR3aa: CASSLISTDTQYF
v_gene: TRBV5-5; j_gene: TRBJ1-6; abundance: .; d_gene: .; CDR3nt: TGTGCCAGCAGCTCCGGGACCGGTTATTCACCCCTCCACTTT; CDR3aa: CASSSGTGYSPLHF
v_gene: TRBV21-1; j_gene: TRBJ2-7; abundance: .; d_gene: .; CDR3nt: TGTGCCAGCAGCAAAGAAAGGGGGGGAGAGCAGTACTTC; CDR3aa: CASSKERGGEQYF
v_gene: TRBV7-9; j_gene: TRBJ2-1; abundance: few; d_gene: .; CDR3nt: TGTGCCAGCAGCTTATCTAACGGGGGTGAGCAGTTCTTC; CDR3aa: CASSLSNGGEQFF
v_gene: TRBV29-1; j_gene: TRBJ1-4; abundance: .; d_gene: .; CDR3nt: TGCAGCGTTCGCCAGGGATTTGGAGAAAAACTGTTTTTT; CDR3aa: CSVRQGFGEKLFF
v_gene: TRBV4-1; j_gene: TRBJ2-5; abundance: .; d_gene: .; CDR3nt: TGCGCCAGCAGCCCCCCCCTGGAGACCCAGTACTTC; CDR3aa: CASSPPLETQYF
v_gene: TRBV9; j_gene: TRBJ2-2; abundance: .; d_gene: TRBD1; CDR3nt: TGTGCCAGCAGCGTAGCAGGGGGCGGGACCGGGGAGCTGTTTTTT; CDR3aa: CASSVAGGGTGELFF
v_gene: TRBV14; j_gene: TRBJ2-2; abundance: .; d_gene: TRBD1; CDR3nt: TGTGCCAGCGGTTCCGGGACAGGGAGCACCGGGGAGCTGTTTTTT; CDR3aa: CASGSGTGSTGELFF
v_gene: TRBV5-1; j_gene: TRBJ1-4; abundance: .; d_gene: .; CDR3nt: TGCGCCAGCAGCCCCCTCGGAACTAATGAAAAACTGTTTTTT; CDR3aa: CASSPLGTNEKLFF
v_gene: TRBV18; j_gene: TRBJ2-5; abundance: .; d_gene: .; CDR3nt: TGTGCCAGCTCACCACTCGGGGGCCTGGAGACCCAGTACTTC; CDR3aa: CASSPLGGLETQYF
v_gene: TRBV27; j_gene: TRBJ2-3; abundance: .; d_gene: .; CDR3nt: TGTGCCAGCAGTTTAGGAGGCGGGTATTACACAGATACGCAGTATTTT; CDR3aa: CASSLGGGYYTDTQYF